What follows is one T cell receptor (beta chain) and its context. Antigen specificity is unknown. V shed 7 bases and J shed 0 bases, with 9 bases lying between them. The CDR3 covers 13 residues. The data are from a study of neurological immune-mediated disorders. 5'RACE employing 10-nucleotide random UMIs yielded the cDNA. Using its own MiXCR run on the 5' RACE reads, TCRdb lists one record per CDR3 protein. The sample includes roughly 61,000 distinct CDR3 sequences, 24% of them seen just once. Noted time point: technical triplicate 2. The unsorted libraries had their origin in 2 million PBMCs stored at -80 C. General study findings and limits: No sharing of CDR3 amino acid sequences was observed among expanded clones across subjects, suggesting private repertoires in all groups.

Input material: PBMCs. The V and J genes are TRBV12-3 or TRBV12-4 and TRBJ1-1, with a weak D call TRBD1 (5 bases). The clonotype comes from a man between 60 and 70 years old with HTLV-1-associated myelopathy (HAM/TSP). CDR3: CASTKGMNTEAFF. The CDR3 coding sequence is TGTGCCAGCACCAAGGGGATGAACACTGAAGCTTTCTTT.